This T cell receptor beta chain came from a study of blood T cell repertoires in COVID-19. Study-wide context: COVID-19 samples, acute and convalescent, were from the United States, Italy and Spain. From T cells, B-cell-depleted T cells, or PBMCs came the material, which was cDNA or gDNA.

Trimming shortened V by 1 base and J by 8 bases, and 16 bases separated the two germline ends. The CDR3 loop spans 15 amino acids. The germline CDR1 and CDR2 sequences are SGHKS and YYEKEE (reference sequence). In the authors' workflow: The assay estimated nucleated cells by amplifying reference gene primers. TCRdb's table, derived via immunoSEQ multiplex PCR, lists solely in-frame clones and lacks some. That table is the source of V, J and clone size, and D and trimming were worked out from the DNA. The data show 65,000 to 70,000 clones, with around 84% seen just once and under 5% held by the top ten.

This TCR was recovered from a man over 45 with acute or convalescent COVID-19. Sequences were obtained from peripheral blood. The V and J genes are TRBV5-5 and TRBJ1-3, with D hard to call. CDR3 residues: CASSLNSVPGYTIYF. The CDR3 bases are TGTGCCAGCAGCTTGAATTCGGTCCCGGGATACACCATATATTTT.